This TCR beta chain was identified during a study of shared clonotypes between healthy human individuals. On the study more broadly: With ages of 18 to 49, the donors were a couple of women and a few men.

With 0 bases clipped from V and 2 bases from J, the junction kept 1 base outside the gene matches. The germline V gene encodes CDR1 SNHLY and CDR2 FYNNEI. This CDR3 region has 16 residues. Clones were read by immunoSEQ multiplex PCR, and TCRdb kept only the in-frame ones, dropping some. The sample holds about 2.5 million clones, around 92% seen once. The chain recombines TRBV2 with TRBJ2-1; 10 bases are shared with TRBD2. The source material was naive CD4+ T cells from PBMCs. Noted subset: CD45RA+ positively selected. The TCR originated in a young man in good health. Some clones in this sample may be carry-over from other donors' samples. The CDR3, as DNA: TGTGCCAGCAGTGAAGCACTAGCGGGACCCTACAATGAGCAGTTCTTC. This gives the protein CASSEALAGPYNEQFF.